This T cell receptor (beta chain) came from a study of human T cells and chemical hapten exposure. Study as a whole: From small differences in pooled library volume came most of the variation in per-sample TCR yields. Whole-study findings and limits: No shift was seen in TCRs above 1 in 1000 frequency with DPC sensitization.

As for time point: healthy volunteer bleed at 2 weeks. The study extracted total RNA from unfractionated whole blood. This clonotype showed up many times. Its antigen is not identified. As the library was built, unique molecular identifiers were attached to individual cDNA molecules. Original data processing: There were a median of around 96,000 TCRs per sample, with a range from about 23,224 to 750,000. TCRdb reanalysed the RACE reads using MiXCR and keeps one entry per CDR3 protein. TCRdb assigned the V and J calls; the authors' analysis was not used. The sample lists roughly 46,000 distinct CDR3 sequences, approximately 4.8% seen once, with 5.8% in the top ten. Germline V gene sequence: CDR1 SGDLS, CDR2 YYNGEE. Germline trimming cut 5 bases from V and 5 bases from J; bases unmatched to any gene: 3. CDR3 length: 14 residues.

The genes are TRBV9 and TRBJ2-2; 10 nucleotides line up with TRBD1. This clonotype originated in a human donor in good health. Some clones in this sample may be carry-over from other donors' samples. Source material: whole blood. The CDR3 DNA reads TGTGCCAGCAGGCCGGGACAGGGGACCGGGGAGCTGTTTTTT. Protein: CASRPGQGTGELFF.